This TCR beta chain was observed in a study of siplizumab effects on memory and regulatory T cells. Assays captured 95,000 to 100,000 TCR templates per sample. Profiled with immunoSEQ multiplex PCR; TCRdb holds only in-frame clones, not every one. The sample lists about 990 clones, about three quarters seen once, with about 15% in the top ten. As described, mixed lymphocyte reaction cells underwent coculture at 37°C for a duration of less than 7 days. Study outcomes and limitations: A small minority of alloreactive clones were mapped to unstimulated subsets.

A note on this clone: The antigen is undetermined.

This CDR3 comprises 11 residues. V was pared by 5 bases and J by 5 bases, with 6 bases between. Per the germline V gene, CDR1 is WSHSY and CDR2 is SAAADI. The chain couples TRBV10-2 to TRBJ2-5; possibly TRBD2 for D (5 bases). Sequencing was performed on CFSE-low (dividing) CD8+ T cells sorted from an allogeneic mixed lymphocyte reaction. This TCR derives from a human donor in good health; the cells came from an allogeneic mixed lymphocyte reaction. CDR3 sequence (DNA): TGCGCCAGCAGTACGGGGGAGACCCAGTACTTC. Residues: CASSTGETQYF.